Presented here are 10 T cell receptor beta chains from one specimen sequenced in a study of blood T cell repertoires in COVID-19 (dated by TCRdb to the early 2020s). Libraries were prepared through the immunoSEQ multiplex PCR assay. Held by TCRdb, this immuneACCESS table contains in-frame sequences only and omits some clones. Under half of the omission traces to an unresolved V gene where checked; the cause of the rest is unknown. The sample table records approximately 210,000 clones; 84% of these occur just once. The top ten hold around 5.5% of the sample. Input material: peripheral blood. The receptors derive from a woman between 70 and 85 years old with active or convalescent COVID-19.

On this clone itself: Within the sample, other DNA sequences also encode this same CDR3. This chain joins TRBV7-9 and TRBJ2-7; 9 positions match TRBD1. Germline loops: CDR1 SEHNR, CDR2 FQNEAQ (reference sequence). This CDR3 contains 14 residues. The V segment lost 3 bases and the J segment 2 bases; nucleotides outside the gene matches: 2. DNA of the CDR3: TGTGCCAGCAGCTTGGGACAGGGTACCTACGAGCAGTACTTC. It yields the protein CASSLGQGTYEQYF.

J is TRBJ1-5 and V is TRBV5-1, with 7 bases that match TRBD1. The CDR3 contains 13 residues. Germline V gene lookup returns CDR1 SGHRS and CDR2 YFSETQ. Unmatched junction bases numbered 3, after V lost 4 bases and J lost 5 bases. CDR3 nucleotide sequence: TGCGCCAGCAGCCCGACAGGGTATCAGCCCCAGCATTTT. Its translation: CASSPTGYQPQHF.

The chain recombines TRBV4-1 with TRBJ2-7, with 12 bases fitting TRBD2. With 3 bases clipped from V and 5 bases from J, the junction kept 8 bases outside the gene matches. CDR1 is MGHRA, CDR2 YSYEKL, per germline. The CDR3 contains 16 residues. This chain's CDR3 is CASSQTSGSTRNEQYF. The CDR3 DNA reads TGCGCCAGCAGCCAGACTAGCGGGAGTACAAGGAACGAGCAGTACTTC.

The table lists this clone with a count of one. V gene TRBV9 combines with J gene TRBJ2-1; D is uncertain. Germline V lookup: CDR1 SGDLS, CDR2 YYNGEE. Trimming removed 0 bases from V and 7 bases from J, with 5 bases in between. The CDR3 covers 12 residues. The CDR3 spells CASSVDENEQFF. CDR3 coding DNA: TGTGCCAGCAGCGTAGACGAGAATGAGCAGTTCTTC.

The chain links TRBV27 to TRBJ1-5, with TRBD1 matching 7 bases. This CDR3 is 14 amino acids long. V shed 5 bases, J shed 7 bases, and the junction held 8 bases outside the gene matches. CDR1 MNHEY and CDR2 SMNVEV come from the germline V gene (reference sequence). In DNA, the CDR3 is TGTGCCAGCAGTACCCGGGACAGCGCCCAGCCCCAGCATTTT. This translates into CASSTRDSAQPQHF.

The sample holds one count of this clone. The J gene is TRBJ2-3, the V gene TRBV7-2; possible D gene TRBD1, 5 bases. Germline V gene data show CDR1 as SGHTA and CDR2 as FQGNSA. This CDR3 comprises 12 residues. V was pared by 5 bases and J by 5 bases, with 8 bases between. CDR3 sequence reads: CASSARGDTQYF. Here the CDR3 DNA reads TGTGCCAGCAGCGCTAGGGGAGATACGCAGTATTTT.

This chain uses TRBV19 with TRBJ1-5; 7 nucleotides line up with TRBD1. The junction had 8 bases not matched to a gene; V was cut back by 6 bases and J by 6 bases. CDR3 length equals 14 residues. Per the germline V gene, CDR1 is LNHDA and CDR2 is SQIVND (reference sequence). The CDR3 DNA reads as TGTGCCAGTAGAAAGAGGGGGCTGGGTCAGCCCCAGCATTTT. Protein product: CASRKRGLGQPQHF.

This chain links TRBV5-6 with TRBJ2-2; TRBD2 might be the D (5 bases). CDR1 and CDR2 (germline): SGHDT, YYEEEE. V was cut by 3 bases and J by 8 bases, with 14 bases left in between. The CDR3 totals 14 residues. CDR3 residues: CASSWGTRPGELFF. CDR3 sequence (DNA): TGTGCCAGCAGCTGGGGAACTAGGCCTGGGGAGCTGTTTTTT.

J is TRBJ2-7 and V is TRBV3-1 (or the pseudogene TRBV3-2); the D gene is possibly TRBD2 (6 bases). Trimming removed 2 bases from V and 3 bases from J, with 14 bases in between. This CDR3 is 15 amino acids long. Germline CDR1 reads LGHDT; CDR2 reads YNNKEL (reference sequence). The CDR3 here is CASSQSRDPFYEQYF. CDR3 coding DNA: TGTGCCAGCAGCCAATCGCGGGACCCATTCTACGAGCAGTACTTC.

The V and J genes are TRBV5-1 and TRBJ2-1; weak D call: TRBD2 (6 bases). The V gene lost 1 base and the J gene lost 13 bases, with 9 bases spanning the gap. The CDR3 has 11 residues. Germline CDR1 reads SGHRS; CDR2 reads YFSETQ. The CDR3 region is CASSLSGVQFF. For the CDR3, the DNA is TGCGCCAGCAGCTTGTCGGGAGTACAGTTCTTC.